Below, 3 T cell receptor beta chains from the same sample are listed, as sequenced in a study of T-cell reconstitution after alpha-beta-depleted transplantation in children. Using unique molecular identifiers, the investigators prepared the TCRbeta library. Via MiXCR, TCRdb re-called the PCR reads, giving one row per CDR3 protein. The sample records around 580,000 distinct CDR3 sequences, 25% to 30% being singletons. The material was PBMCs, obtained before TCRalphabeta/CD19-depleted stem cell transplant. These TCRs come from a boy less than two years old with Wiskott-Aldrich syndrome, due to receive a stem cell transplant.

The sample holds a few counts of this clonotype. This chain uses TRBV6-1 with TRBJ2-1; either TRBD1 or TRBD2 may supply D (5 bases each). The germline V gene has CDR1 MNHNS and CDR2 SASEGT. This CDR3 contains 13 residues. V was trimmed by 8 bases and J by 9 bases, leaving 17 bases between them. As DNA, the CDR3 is TGTGCCAGCCGGGACCCCTATCCCACTGAGCAGTTCTTC. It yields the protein CASRDPYPTEQFF.

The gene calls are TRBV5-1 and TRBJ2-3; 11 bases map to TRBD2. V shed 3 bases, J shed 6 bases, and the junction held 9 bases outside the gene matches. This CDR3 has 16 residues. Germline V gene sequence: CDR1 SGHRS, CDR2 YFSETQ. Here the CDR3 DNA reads TGCGCCAGCAGCTCTTTTAGCGGGAGGGGAAAGGATACGCAGTATTTT. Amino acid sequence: CASSSFSGRGKDTQYF.

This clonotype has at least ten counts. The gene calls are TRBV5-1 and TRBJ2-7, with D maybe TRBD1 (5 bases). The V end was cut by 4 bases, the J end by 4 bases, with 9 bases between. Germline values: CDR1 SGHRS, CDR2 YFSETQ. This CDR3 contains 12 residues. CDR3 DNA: TGCGCCAGCAGCGGCAGGGATTACGAGCAGTACTTC. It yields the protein CASSGRDYEQYF.